This T cell receptor (beta chain) is from a study of beta chain features in type 1 diabetes. Averaging about 120 mL, one heparinised blood draw was given by each donor. Only a few counts were recorded for this clone. Its antigen is currently unknown. Study-level results: cDNA-based reads could over-represent cells with high TCR expression. Any role of HLA type in TCRB rearrangement remained unresolved here. Insertion counts at VDJ junctions were lower in type 1 diabetes patients, who also showed more deletions there.

What was sequenced were expressed TCRB transcripts, since all of the isolated RNA had been reverse transcribed. Generated by immunoSEQ multiplex PCR, the TCRdb table keeps only in-frame clones and is missing some. The repertoire holds about 150,000 clones, with about 51% as singletons. With 2 bases clipped from V and 5 bases from J, the junction kept 8 bases outside the gene matches. This CDR3 has 16 residues. Looked up from germline, CDR1 is LNHDA and CDR2 is SQIVND (reference sequence). The chain links TRBV19 to TRBJ2-3; 9 positions match TRBD1. The sequenced material came from Tregs from blood. The clonotype was recovered from a man aged 18-30 years in good health. The CDR3 sequence: CASSIRETGGVDTQYF. The DNA of the CDR3 is TGTGCCAGTAGTATACGTGAGACAGGGGGGGTAGATACGCAGTATTTT.